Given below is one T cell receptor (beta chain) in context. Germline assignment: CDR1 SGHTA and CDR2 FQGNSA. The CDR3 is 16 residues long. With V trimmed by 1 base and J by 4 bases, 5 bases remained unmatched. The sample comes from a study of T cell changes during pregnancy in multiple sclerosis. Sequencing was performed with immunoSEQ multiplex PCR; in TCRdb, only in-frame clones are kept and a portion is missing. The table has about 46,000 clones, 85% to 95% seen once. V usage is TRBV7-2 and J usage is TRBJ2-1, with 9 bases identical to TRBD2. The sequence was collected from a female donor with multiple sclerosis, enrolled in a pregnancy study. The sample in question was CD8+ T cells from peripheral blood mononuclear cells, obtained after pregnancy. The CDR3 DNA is TGTGCCAGCAGCTTAGGACCGACTAGCGGTTACAATGAGCAGTTCTTC. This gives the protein CASSLGPTSGYNEQFF.